A single sample is the source of the 16 T cell receptor beta chains below, sequenced in a study of regulatory T cells in long-lasting Graves disease. As to time point: newly diagnosed GD, antithyroid drugs for less than 3 months. PBMCs provided the RNA from which the TCR library was made. Relying on iRepertoire HTBI primers and Arm-PCR of CDR3 regions, the team built TCR beta libraries. TCRdb ran MiXCR on the multiplex PCR reads and lists one entry per CDR3 protein. The sample carries 400,000 to 500,000 distinct CDR3 sequences, 11% to 15% recorded once. In addition, the sample was reused for a study of T cells in Graves' hyperthyroidism and ophthalmopathy.

The source was peripheral blood mononuclear cells (PBMCs), collected at new diagnosis, from a patient treated with antithyroid drugs. The receptors shown here come from a woman in her forties or fifties with Graves disease.

This clonotype was seen a handful of times. This sequence joins TRBV7-6 and TRBJ2-2; 15 bases are shared with TRBD2. The CDR3 has 21 residues. Losses at the gene ends were 1 base for V and 1 base for J; bases not matched to a gene: 10. Germline V gene lookup returns CDR1 SGHVS and CDR2 FNYEAQ. Here the CDR3 reads CASSLDSGGLAGGKNTGELFF. CDR3 in DNA: TGTGCCAGCAGCTTAGACTCGGGAGGACTAGCGGGAGGGAAGAACACCGGGGAGCTGTTTTTT.

The sample holds many counts of this clonotype. The rearrangement uses TRBV12-3 or TRBV12-4 and TRBJ1-1; 7 bases agree with TRBD1. CDR3 length: 15 residues. J gave up 1 base and V 2 bases, and 4 bases lay outside the gene matches. As DNA, the CDR3 is TGTGCCAGCAGTTTACTGGGACAGAAGAACACTGAAGCTTTCTTT. Encoded protein: CASSLLGQKNTEAFF.

In its sample, this clonotype was seen many times. The rearrangement uses TRBV2 and TRBJ2-5; D unresolved. Trimming took 5 bases from V and 1 from J, leaving 8 bases between them. The CDR3 consists of 13 residues. Per the germline V gene, CDR1 is SNHLY and CDR2 is FYNNEI. The DNA for the CDR3 is TGTGCCAGCAGTTATGGGCCCCAAGAGACCCAGTACTTC. Its protein is CASSYGPQETQYF.

This clonotype was seen a handful of times. J is TRBJ1-5 and V is TRBV30, with D possibly being TRBD1 (5 bases). The germline V and J ends were trimmed by 2 bases and 2 bases, with 19 bases remaining between them. Germline loops: CDR1 GTSNPN, CDR2 SVGIG (reference sequence). This CDR3 contains 17 residues. The CDR3 region is CAWSSQQPQGRNQPQHF. Here the CDR3 DNA reads TGTGCCTGGAGTTCTCAACAACCTCAGGGCCGCAATCAGCCCCAGCATTTT. Complete variable domain (other parts from reference TRBV30 and TRBJ1-5): SQTIHQWPATLVQPVGSPLSLECTVEGTSNPNLYWYRQAAGRGLQLLFYSVGIGQISSEVPQNLSASRPQDRQFILSSKKLLLSDSGFYLCAWSSQQPQGRNQPQHFGDGTRLSIL.

This clonotype came up many times. The V gene is TRBV3-1, the J gene TRBJ1-1; 8 nucleotides agree with TRBD1. V gave up 4 bases and J gave up 0 bases; unmatched junction bases: 4. In germline, CDR1 is LGHDT, CDR2 YNNKEL (reference sequence). This CDR3 spans 15 amino acids. In nucleotides, the CDR3 is TGTGCCAGCAGCCTGGGGACAGGAATGAACACTGAAGCTTTCTTT. Translating gives CASSLGTGMNTEAFF.

This clonotype came up a few times. The junction does not match germline at one end; this may be a read error. The V and J genes are TRBV7-6 and TRBJ2-2; tentatively, D is TRBD2 (6 bases). CDR3 length: 14 amino acids. Germline CDR1 reads SGHVS; CDR2 reads FNYEAQ. The CDR3 region has the DNA TGTGCCAGCGGCCGCCTAGCGAACCCCGGGGAGCTGTTTTTT. Translating it yields CASGRLANPGELFF.

The V gene is TRBV4-1, the J gene TRBJ1-5; D call uncertain. This CDR3 region has 18 residues. V was pared by 0 bases and J by 0 bases, with 15 bases between. CDR1 is MGHRA and CDR2 is YSYEKL in the germline V gene. The CDR3 DNA sequence: TGCGCCAGCAGCCAAGAGGGAGGGAGGGATTATAGCAATCAGCCCCAGCATTTT. The encoded protein is CASSQEGGRDYSNQPQHF.

This clonotype occurred many times. V and J are TRBV9 and TRBJ2-5; 7 bases line up with TRBD2. Germline CDR1 SGDLS, CDR2 YYNGEE. The CDR3 spans 15 residues. V lost 8 bases, J lost 2 bases, and 12 bases stayed unmatched. The CDR3 region has the DNA TGTGCCAGTACGAAGGGCGGGAGTTCGCAAGAGACCCAGTACTTC. It translates to CASTKGGSSQETQYF.

The chain recombines TRBV4-2 with TRBJ1-2, with 8 bases matching TRBD1. Trimming at V came to 3 bases and at J to 6 bases, leaving 9 bases not matched to a gene. In germline, CDR1 is LGHNA, CDR2 YNFKEQ. CDR3 length: 15 amino acids. CDR3 in DNA: TGTGCCAGCAGCCACACTGGGCAGGGGGCGGATGGCTACACCTTC. Amino acid sequence: CASSHTGQGADGYTF.

This clonotype was observed at least ten times. The chain joins TRBV11-2 to TRBJ2-5; TRBD1 matches at 9 bases. Germline V gene sequence: CDR1 SGHAT, CDR2 FQNNGV. The CDR3 sequence is 18 residues long. Trimming removed 6 bases from V and 5 bases from J; junction bases left unmatched: 19. Written as DNA, the CDR3 is TGTGCCAGCAGTCTACGGAAGAAGATGGGGACAGGGACGGAGACCCAGTACTTC. Its protein is CASSLRKKMGTGTETQYF.

A few counts support this clonotype. The chain uses TRBV6-5 and TRBJ2-2; 7 bases align to TRBD1. In germline, CDR1 is MNHEY, CDR2 SVGAGI. Trimming took 2 bases from V and 4 from J; bases not matched to a gene: 7. The CDR3 has 16 amino acids. For the CDR3, the DNA is TGTGCCAGCAGTTACCCCGGGACAGCTTTCACCGGGGAGCTGTTTTTT. Its translation is CASSYPGTAFTGELFF.

The genes are TRBV18 and TRBJ2-3; 9 bases fit TRBD2. V was clipped by 3 bases and J by 1 base; unmatched bases: 5. This CDR3 region has 16 residues. Germline V gene sequence: CDR1 KGHSH, CDR2 LQKENI. CDR3 nucleotides: TGTGCCAGCTCACCCCAGCGGGAGGTCGGCACAGATACGCAGTATTTT. It codes for CASSPQREVGTDTQYF.

In its sample, this clonotype was seen many times. V gene TRBV12-5 combines with J gene TRBJ2-1; D is perhaps TRBD2 (5 bases). The V gene lost 1 base and the J gene lost 0 bases, with 7 bases spanning the gap. The CDR3 runs to 15 residues. The germline CDR1 and CDR2 sequences are LGHNT and FRNRAP. CDR3 coding DNA: TGTGCTAGTGGTTTGGGCGGGTTCTCCTACAATGAGCAGTTCTTC. This translates into CASGLGGFSYNEQFF.

This chain joins TRBV2 and TRBJ2-1, with TRBD1 matching over 9 bases. V lost 8 bases, J lost 6 bases, and 14 bases stayed unmatched. Germline V gene data show CDR1 as SNHLY and CDR2 as FYNNEI. This CDR3 has 16 residues. The CDR3 DNA follows: TGTGCCAGCGGTTTTTTAAGGGACAGGGCATCCAATGAGCAGTTCTTC. Translation: CASGFLRDRASNEQFF.

This clonotype was counted many times. The chain recombines TRBV29-1 with TRBJ1-1; no firm D call. The CDR3 totals 14 residues. With 1 base removed from V and 1 base from J, the gap between germline ends came to 10 bases. Germline lookup yields CDR1 SQVTM and CDR2 ANQGSEA. In DNA, the CDR3 is TGCAGCGTTGAAGGGCGGCTCCGGAACACTGAAGCTTTCTTT. Amino acid sequence: CSVEGRLRNTEAFF.

V gene TRBV4-1 combines with J gene TRBJ1-2; TRBD1 might be the D (6 bases). Trimming stripped 5 bases from V and 7 bases from J, with 17 bases between. The CDR3 extends over 14 amino acids. Germline V gene sequence: CDR1 MGHRA, CDR2 YSYEKL. DNA for the CDR3: TGCGCCAGCAGCTTTCGTGCAGGGGTCTCTGGCTACACCTTC. Translation gives CASSFRAGVSGYTF.